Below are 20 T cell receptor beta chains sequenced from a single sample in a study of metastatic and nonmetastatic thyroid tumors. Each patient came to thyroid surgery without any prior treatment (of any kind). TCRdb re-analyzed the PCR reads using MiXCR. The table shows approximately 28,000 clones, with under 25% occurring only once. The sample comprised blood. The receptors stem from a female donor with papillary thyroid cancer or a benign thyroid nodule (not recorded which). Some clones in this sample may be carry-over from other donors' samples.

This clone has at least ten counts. In DNA form, the CDR3 reads TGTGCCAGCAGCCCCTTCGGGGGAGGGGAAAAACTGTTTTTT. Translated: CASSPFGGGEKLFF. The chain combines TRBV3-1 with TRBJ1-4; D might be TRBD1 (5 bases). The V and J ends lost 4 bases and 8 bases respectively, with 14 bases between them. Germline V gene sequence: CDR1 LGHDT, CDR2 YNNKEL (reference sequence). The CDR3 sequence is 14 residues long.

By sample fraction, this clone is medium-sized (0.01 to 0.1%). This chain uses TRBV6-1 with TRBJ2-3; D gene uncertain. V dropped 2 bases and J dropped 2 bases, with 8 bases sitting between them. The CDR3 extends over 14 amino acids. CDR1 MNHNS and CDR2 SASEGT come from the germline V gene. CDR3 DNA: TGTGCCAGCAGTGAATTTGGGTCCACAGATACGCAGTATTTT. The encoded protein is CASSEFGSTDTQYF.

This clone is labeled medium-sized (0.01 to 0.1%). Here the CDR3 reads CATLLSSGSNQPQHF. The CDR3, as DNA: TGTGCCACCCTCCTATCCTCAGGGAGCAATCAGCCCCAGCATTTT. The chain combines TRBV19 with TRBJ1-5; tentatively, D is TRBD1 (5 bases). Trimming pared 10 bases from V and 1 base from J, leaving 17 bases between. The CDR3 contains 15 residues. The V gene's germline CDR1 is LNHDA and CDR2 SQIVND (reference sequence).

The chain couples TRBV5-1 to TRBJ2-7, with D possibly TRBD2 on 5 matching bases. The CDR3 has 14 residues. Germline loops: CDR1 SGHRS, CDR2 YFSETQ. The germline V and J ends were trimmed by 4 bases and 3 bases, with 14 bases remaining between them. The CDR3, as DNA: TGCGCCAGCAGCGAGCTAGCCCTCAGCTACGAGCAGTACTTC. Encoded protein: CASSELALSYEQYF. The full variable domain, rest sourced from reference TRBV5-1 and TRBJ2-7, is KAGVTQTPRYLIKTRGQQVTLSCSPISGHRSVSWYQQTPGQGLQFLFEYFSETQRNKGNFPGRFSGRQFSNSRSEMNVSTLELGDSALYLCASSELALSYEQYFGPGTRLTVT.

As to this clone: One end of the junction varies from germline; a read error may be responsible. CDR3 DNA sequence: TGTGCCAGCAGTTTAGAGAGTGCGATCCGGGACGGAAGACCCTACAAGCAGTACTTC. Translating gives CASSLESAIRDGRPYKQYF. The rearrangement uses TRBV12-3 or TRBV12-4 and TRBJ2-7; either TRBD1 or TRBD2 may fit D (5 bases each). The CDR3 extends over 19 amino acids.

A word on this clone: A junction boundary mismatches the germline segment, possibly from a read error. CDR3 residues: CVSSPRDSDTIYF. In nucleotides, the CDR3 is TGTGTCAGCTCACCACGGGACAGTGACACCATATATTTT. V usage is TRBV18 and J usage is TRBJ1-3; 7 bases agree with TRBD1. Per the germline V gene, CDR1 is KGHSH and CDR2 is LQKENI. The CDR3 extends over 13 amino acids.

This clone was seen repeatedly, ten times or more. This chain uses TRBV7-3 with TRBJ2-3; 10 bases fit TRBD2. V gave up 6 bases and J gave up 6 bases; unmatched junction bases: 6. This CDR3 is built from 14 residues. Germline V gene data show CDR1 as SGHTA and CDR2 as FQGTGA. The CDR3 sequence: CASSSGAGGDTQYF. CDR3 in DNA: TGTGCCAGCAGTTCCGGAGCGGGGGGGGATACGCAGTATTTT.

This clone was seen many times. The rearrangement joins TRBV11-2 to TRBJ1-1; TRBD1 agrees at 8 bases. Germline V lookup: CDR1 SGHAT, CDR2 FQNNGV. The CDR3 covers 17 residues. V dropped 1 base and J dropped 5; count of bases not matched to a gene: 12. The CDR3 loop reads CASSLALQGALGTEAFF. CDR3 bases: TGTGCCAGCAGCTTAGCTCTCCAGGGGGCATTGGGGACTGAAGCTTTCTTT.

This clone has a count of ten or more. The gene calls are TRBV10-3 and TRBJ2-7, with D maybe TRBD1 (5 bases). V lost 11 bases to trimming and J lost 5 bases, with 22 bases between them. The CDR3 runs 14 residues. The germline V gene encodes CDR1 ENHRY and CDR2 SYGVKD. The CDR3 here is CASSGDTGSNEQYF. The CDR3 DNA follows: TGTGCCTCCAGTGGCGACACAGGCAGCAACGAGCAGTACTTC.

CDR3 loop: CASIASGRVNNEQFF. CDR3 sequence (DNA): TGTGCCAGCATCGCTAGCGGGAGGGTGAACAATGAGCAGTTCTTC. V is TRBV11-2 and J is TRBJ2-1, with 12 positions matching TRBD2. Germline lookup yields CDR1 SGHAT and CDR2 FQNNGV. V lost 7 bases to trimming and J lost 5 bases; unmatched junction nucleotides: 6. This CDR3 comprises 15 residues.

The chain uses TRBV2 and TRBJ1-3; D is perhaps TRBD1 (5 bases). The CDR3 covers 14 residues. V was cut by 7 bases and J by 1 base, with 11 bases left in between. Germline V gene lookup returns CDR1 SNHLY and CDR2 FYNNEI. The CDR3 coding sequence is TGTGCCAGCACCGCAGGGAGGTCTGGAAACACCATATATTTT. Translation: CASTAGRSGNTIYF.

The CDR3 loop is CATDKGQLNTDTQYF. CDR3 nucleotides: TGTGCCACCGACAAAGGGCAGCTAAACACAGATACGCAGTATTTT. This rearrangement joins TRBV6-1 to TRBJ2-3; unclear D gene. The CDR3 consists of 15 residues. Per the germline V gene, CDR1 is MNHNS and CDR2 is SASEGT. V lost 10 bases and J 2 bases, leaving 19 bases between the germline ends.

The CDR3 DNA reads TGTGCCAGCAGTTTAGCCCGGATCTATGGCTACACCTTC. It encodes CASSLARIYGYTF. The V call is TRBV12-3 or TRBV12-4, the J call TRBJ1-2, with D hard to call. V was clipped by 0 bases and J by 4 bases, with 6 bases between them. The CDR3 length is 13 residues.

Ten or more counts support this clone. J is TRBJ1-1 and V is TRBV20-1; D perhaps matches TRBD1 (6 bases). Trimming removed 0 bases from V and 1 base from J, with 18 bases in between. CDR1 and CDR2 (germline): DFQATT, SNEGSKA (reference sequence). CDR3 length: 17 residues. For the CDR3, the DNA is TGCAGTGCTAGAGATCCATGGGACATCCAAGGGAACACTGAAGCTTTCTTT. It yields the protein CSARDPWDIQGNTEAFF.

The CDR3 region is CASSPYERGFSYNEQFF. CDR3 nucleotides: TGTGCCAGCTCACCATATGAGCGGGGATTCTCCTACAATGAGCAGTTCTTC. The chain is built from TRBV18 and TRBJ2-1; TRBD2 agrees at 7 bases. The CDR3 length is 17 residues. Germline-derived CDR1 and CDR2 are KGHSH and LQKENI. The ends lost 2 bases at V and 0 bases at J; junction bases unmatched: 7.

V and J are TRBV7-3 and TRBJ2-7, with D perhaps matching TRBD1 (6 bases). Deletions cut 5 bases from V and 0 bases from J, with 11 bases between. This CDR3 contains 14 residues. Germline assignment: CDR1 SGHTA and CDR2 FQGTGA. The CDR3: CASSPTGLSYEQYF. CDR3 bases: TGTGCCAGCAGCCCGACAGGACTCTCCTACGAGCAGTACTTC.

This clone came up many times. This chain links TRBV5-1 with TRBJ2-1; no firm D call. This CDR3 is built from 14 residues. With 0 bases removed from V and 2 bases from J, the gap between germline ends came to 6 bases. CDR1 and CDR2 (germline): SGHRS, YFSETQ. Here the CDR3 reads CASSLELAYNEQFF. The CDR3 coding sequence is TGCGCCAGCAGCTTGGAGCTAGCCTACAATGAGCAGTTCTTC. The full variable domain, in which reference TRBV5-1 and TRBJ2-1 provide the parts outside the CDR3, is KAGVTQTPRYLIKTRGQQVTLSCSPISGHRSVSWYQQTPGQGLQFLFEYFSETQRNKGNFPGRFSGRQFSNSRSEMNVSTLELGDSALYLCASSLELAYNEQFFGPGTRLTVL.

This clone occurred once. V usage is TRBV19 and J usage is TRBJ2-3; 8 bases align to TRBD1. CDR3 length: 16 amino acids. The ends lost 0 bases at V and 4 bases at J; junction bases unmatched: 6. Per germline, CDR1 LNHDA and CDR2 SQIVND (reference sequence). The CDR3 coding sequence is TGTGCCAGTAGTATAGATCGAGACAGGGGTGCAGATACGCAGTATTTT. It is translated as CASSIDRDRGADTQYF. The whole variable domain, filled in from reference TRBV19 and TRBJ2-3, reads DGGITQSPKYLFRKEGQNVTLSCEQNLNHDAMYWYRQDPGQGLRLIYYSQIVNDFQKGDIAEGYSVSREKKESFPLTVTSAQKNPTAFYLCASSIDRDRGADTQYFGPGTRLTVL.

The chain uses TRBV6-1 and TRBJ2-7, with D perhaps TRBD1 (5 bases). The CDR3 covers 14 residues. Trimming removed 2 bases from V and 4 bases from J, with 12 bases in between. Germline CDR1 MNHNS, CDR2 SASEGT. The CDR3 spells CASSESDSRYEQYF. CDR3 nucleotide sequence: TGTGCCAGCAGTGAATCTGACAGCAGGTACGAGCAGTACTTC.

In nucleotides, the CDR3 is TGCAGTGCTAGGACTTTGGGGACTACTCGCTCACCCCTCCACTTT. This codes for CSARTLGTTRSPLHF. The chain links TRBV20-1 to TRBJ1-6, with D perhaps matching TRBD1 (5 bases). The V gene lost 3 bases and the J gene lost 10 bases, with 19 bases spanning the gap. This CDR3 is built from 15 residues. Germline loops: CDR1 DFQATT, CDR2 SNEGSKA (reference sequence).